A selection of T cell receptor beta chains follows, all from one sample in a study of T cell repertoires in cytomegalovirus infection. A single record per CDR3 protein comes from TCRdb applying MiXCR to the reads. This table has around 310,000 distinct CDR3 sequences, roughly a sixth appearing once. The specimen sequenced was PBMCs. The receptors were gathered from a human donor in good health (CMV status not recorded). Some clones in this sample may be carry-over from other donors' samples. Both conserved end residues are part of each CDR3. The order of the fields is V gene, J gene, D gene, clone size, CDR3 DNA, CDR3 protein. D genes are given only for firm matches. Clone size is stated in some rows and not others, as once, few, many or a class when expanded.

v_gene: TRBV9; j_gene: TRBJ2-1; d_gene: TRBD2; abundance: -; CDR3nt: TGTGCCAGCAGCACTCCGGGGGGGGGGGCCTACAATGAGCAGTTCTTC; CDR3aa: CASSTPGGGAYNEQFF
v_gene: TRBV7-2; j_gene: TRBJ2-3; d_gene: -; abundance: -; CDR3nt: TGTGCCAGCAGGTTGTCCAGGGAGGCTCCCGATACGCAGTATTTT; CDR3aa: CASRLSREAPDTQYF
v_gene: TRBV4-1; j_gene: TRBJ2-1; d_gene: -; abundance: -; CDR3nt: TGCGCCAGCAGCCAGGCTCATTCTCCCTACAATGAGCAGTTCTTC; CDR3aa: CASSQAHSPYNEQFF
v_gene: TRBV20-1; j_gene: TRBJ2-5; d_gene: -; abundance: -; CDR3nt: TGCAGTGCTACCCTCATACAGAAGAGAACCCAGTACTTC; CDR3aa: CSATLIQKRTQYF
v_gene: TRBV6-1; j_gene: TRBJ1-2; d_gene: -; abundance: few; CDR3nt: TGTGCCAGCAGTGCCCGGGCCCTAGACGTCTATGGCTACACCTTC; CDR3aa: CASSARALDVYGYTF
v_gene: TRBV19; j_gene: TRBJ1-5; d_gene: -; abundance: few; CDR3nt: TGTGCCAGTAGTACCACCGGAGGCAATCAGCCCCAGCATTTT; CDR3aa: CASSTTGGNQPQHF
v_gene: TRBV6-2/TRBV6-3; j_gene: TRBJ1-2; d_gene: -; abundance: few; CDR3nt: TGTGCCAGCAGTTACTCGATTGGGGCCCGCTATGGCTACACCTTC; CDR3aa: CASSYSIGARYGYTF
v_gene: TRBV18; j_gene: TRBJ1-1; d_gene: TRBD1; abundance: many; CDR3nt: TGTGCCAGCTCACCACCGATAGGGACAGTTGGGACTGAAGCTTTCTTT; CDR3aa: CASSPPIGTVGTEAFF
v_gene: TRBV7-2; j_gene: TRBJ1-5; d_gene: TRBD1; abundance: many; CDR3nt: TGTGCCAGCAGCCCCGGGACAGGGGTCGGTGCGTACCAGCATTTT; CDR3aa: CASSPGTGVGAYQHF
v_gene: TRBV28; j_gene: TRBJ2-7; d_gene: -; abundance: -; CDR3nt: TGTGCCAGCAGTTCCCCGGGGGCCACTCACTACGAGCAGTACTTC; CDR3aa: CASSSPGATHYEQYF
v_gene: TRBV20-1; j_gene: TRBJ2-5; d_gene: TRBD1; abundance: -; CDR3nt: TGCAGTGCCCTGGACAGGGGTGGGGTGGAGACCCAGTACTTC; CDR3aa: CSALDRGGVETQYF
v_gene: TRBV20-1; j_gene: TRBJ1-1; d_gene: TRBD1; abundance: few; CDR3nt: TGCAGTGCTAGAGCAGGGGGCGAGGGGAACACTGAAGCTTTCTTT; CDR3aa: CSARAGGEGNTEAFF
v_gene: TRBV28; j_gene: TRBJ1-4; d_gene: -; abundance: many; CDR3nt: TGTGCCAGCAGCGGGGGCCCCGCAACTAATGAAAAACTGTTTTTT; CDR3aa: CASSGGPATNEKLFF
v_gene: TRBV20-1; j_gene: TRBJ1-6; d_gene: -; abundance: -; CDR3nt: TGCAGTGCCGAGAGACAGTCTAACTATAATTCACCCCTCCACTTT; CDR3aa: CSAERQSNYNSPLHF
v_gene: TRBV12-3/TRBV12-4; j_gene: TRBJ1-5; d_gene: -; abundance: few; CDR3nt: TGTGCCAGCAGTTCCCCAGGGCCCAATCAGCCCCAGCATTTT; CDR3aa: CASSSPGPNQPQHF
v_gene: TRBV4-1; j_gene: TRBJ2-7; d_gene: -; abundance: many; CDR3nt: TGCGCCAGCAGCCAAGAGACGGCCAGCTACGCTTACGAGCAGTACTTC; CDR3aa: CASSQETASYAYEQYF